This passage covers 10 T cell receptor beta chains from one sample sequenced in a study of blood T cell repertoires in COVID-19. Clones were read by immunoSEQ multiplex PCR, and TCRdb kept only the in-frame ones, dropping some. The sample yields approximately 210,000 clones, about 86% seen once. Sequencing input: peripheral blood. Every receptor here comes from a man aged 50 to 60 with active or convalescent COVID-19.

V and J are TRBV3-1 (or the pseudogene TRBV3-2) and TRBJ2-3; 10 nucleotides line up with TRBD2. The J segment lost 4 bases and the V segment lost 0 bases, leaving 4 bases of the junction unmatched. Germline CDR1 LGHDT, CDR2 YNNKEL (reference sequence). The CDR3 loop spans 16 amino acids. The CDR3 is CASSQDLAGVSDTQYF. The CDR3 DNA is TGTGCCAGCAGCCAAGATCTAGCGGGAGTGTCAGATACGCAGTATTTT.

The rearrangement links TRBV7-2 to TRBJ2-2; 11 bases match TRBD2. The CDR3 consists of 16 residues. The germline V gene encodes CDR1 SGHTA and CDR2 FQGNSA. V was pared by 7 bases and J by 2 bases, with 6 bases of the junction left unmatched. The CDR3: CASTPSGGYNTGELFF. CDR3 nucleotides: TGTGCCAGCACCCCTAGCGGGGGGTATAACACCGGGGAGCTGTTTTTT.

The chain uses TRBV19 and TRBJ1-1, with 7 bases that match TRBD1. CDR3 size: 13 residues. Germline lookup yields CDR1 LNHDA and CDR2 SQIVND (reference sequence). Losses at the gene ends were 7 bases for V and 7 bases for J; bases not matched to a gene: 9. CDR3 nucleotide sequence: TGTGCCAGTAAGCTTCAGGGGGATGGTGAAGCTTTCTTT. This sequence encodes CASKLQGDGEAFF.

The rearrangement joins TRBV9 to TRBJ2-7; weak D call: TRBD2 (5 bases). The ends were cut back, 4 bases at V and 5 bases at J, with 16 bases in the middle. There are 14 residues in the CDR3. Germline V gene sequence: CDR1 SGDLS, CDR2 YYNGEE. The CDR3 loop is CASSLGSSRDEQYF. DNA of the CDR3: TGTGCCAGCAGCCTTGGTAGCTCGAGGGACGAGCAGTACTTC.

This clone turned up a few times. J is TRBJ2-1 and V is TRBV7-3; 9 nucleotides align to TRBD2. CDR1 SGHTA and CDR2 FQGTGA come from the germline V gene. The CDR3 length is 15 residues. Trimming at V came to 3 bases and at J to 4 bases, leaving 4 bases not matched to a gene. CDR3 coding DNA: TGTGCCAGCAGCTTTGGACTAGCGCATTACAATGAGCAGTTCTTC. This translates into CASSFGLAHYNEQFF.

The CDR3 DNA reads TGTGCCGCCTCGGGGACAGGGGGCTTAGGAAATCAGCCCCAGCATTTT. Its translation: CAASGTGGLGNQPQHF. The chain combines TRBV10-3 with TRBJ1-5, with 12 bases that match TRBD1. Germline CDR1 is ENHRY and CDR2 is SYGVKD. The CDR3 totals 16 residues. V lost 11 bases, J lost 4 bases, and 12 bases stayed unmatched.

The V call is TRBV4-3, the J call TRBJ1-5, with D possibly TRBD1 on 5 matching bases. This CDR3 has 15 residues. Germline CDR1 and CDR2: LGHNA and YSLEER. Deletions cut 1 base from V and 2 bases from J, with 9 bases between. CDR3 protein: CASSQGGDGNQPQHF. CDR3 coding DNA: TGCGCCAGCAGCCAAGGGGGGGATGGCAATCAGCCCCAGCATTTT.

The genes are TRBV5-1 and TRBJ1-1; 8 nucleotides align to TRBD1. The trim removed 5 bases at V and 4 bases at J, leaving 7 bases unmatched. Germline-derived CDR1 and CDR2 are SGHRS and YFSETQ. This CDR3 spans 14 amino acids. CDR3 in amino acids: CASRPGGAGTEAFF. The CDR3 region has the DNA TGCGCCAGCAGACCAGGGGGCGCGGGCACTGAAGCTTTCTTT.

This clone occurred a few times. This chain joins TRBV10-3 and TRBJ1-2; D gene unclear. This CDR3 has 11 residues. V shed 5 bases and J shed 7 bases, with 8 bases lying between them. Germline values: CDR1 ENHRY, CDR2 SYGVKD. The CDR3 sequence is CAISWAGGYTF. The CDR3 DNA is TGTGCCATCAGTTGGGCTGGTGGCTACACCTTC.

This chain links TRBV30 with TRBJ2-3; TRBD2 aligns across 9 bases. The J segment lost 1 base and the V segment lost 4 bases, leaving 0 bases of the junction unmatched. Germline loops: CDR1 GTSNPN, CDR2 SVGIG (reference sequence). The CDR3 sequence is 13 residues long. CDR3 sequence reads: CAWIAGGTDTQYF. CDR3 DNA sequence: TGTGCCTGGATAGCGGGGGGCACAGATACGCAGTATTTT.